One sample yielded the 18 T cell receptor beta chains listed below, sequenced in a study of CD8+CD57+ T cells in acquired aplastic anemia listed by TCRdb under 2018. The patients picked for sequencing were ones in whom flow cytometry had shown an expansion of CD8+CD57+ cells. The run used an Illumina HiSeq 2000. Genomic DNA was used as template for profiling of TCR beta VDJ combinations and CDR3 sequences. TCRdb reworked the public reads: Q25 trimming with fastp, MiXCR clone assembly, productive beta chains retained. A single entry per CDR3 protein holds the most common genes and DNA from its merged rows. The sample contains 270,000 or so distinct CDR3 sequences, about 80% of them found a single time. 40% to 50% of the sample comes from the top ten. The source material was sorted CD4+, CD8+, or CD8+CD57+ T cells (not recorded which) from PBMCs. The receptors originated from a human donor with aplastic anemia.

This clonotype appeared once. This sequence joins TRBV10-3 and TRBJ1-3, with D maybe TRBD1 (6 bases). Trimming took 6 bases from V and 3 from J, leaving 15 bases between them. This CDR3 has 15 residues. Germline-derived CDR1 and CDR2 are ENHRY and SYGVKD. CDR3 coding DNA: TGTGCCATCAGACCAGGGGCCGGGGTTGGAAACACCATATATTTT. It is translated as CAIRPGAGVGNTIYF.

The sample holds a few counts of this clonotype. This chain joins TRBV15 and TRBJ2-5; D unresolved. V was clipped by 5 bases and J by 2 bases, with 12 bases between them. CDR1 is LNHNV and CDR2 is YYDKDF in the germline V gene (reference sequence). The CDR3 covers 14 residues. The CDR3 bases are TGTGCCACCAGCTTAGCCGGCGAGCAAGAGACCCAGTACTTC. It codes for CATSLAGEQETQYF.

The V call is TRBV9, the J call TRBJ2-6; D may be TRBD2 (7 bases). Per germline, CDR1 SGDLS and CDR2 YYNGEE. The CDR3 loop spans 16 amino acids. V lost 4 bases, J lost 13 bases, and 24 bases lay in between. CDR3 bases: TGTGCCAGCAGCCTAACAGGGAGCGGGGCGGCCACGGTCCTGACTTTC. This encodes CASSLTGSGAATVLTF.

This chain joins TRBV7-2 and TRBJ2-3; no definite D call. From germline, CDR1 is SGHTA and CDR2 FQGNSA. This CDR3 has 14 amino acids. V was shortened by 1 base and J by 1 base, with 6 bases between the two germline ends. The CDR3 spells CASSLEAGTDTQYF. CDR3 nucleotide sequence: TGTGCCAGCAGCTTAGAAGCAGGCACAGATACGCAGTATTTT.

The J gene is TRBJ1-1, the V gene TRBV7-8; 9 positions agree with TRBD1. V trimming: 7 bases; J trimming: 14 bases; junction bases outside the gene matches: 20. Looked up from germline, CDR1 is SGHVS and CDR2 is FQNEAQ. The CDR3 sequence is 15 residues long. The CDR3 bases are TGTGCCAGCACCCCTGTAGGACAGGGGATGACCGAGCAGTTCTTT. Its protein product is CASTPVGQGMTEQFF.

The gene calls are TRBV24-1 and TRBJ1-2; no definite D call. Germline assignment: CDR1 KGHDR and CDR2 SFDVKD. Trimming pared 3 bases from V and 5 bases from J, leaving 15 bases between. The CDR3 totals 15 residues. CDR3 amino acids: CATSDQMINRYGYTF. For the CDR3, the DNA is TGTGCCACCAGTGATCAGATGATAAACCGTTATGGCTACACCTTC.

The chain uses TRBV7-2 and TRBJ1-5; D gene unclear. The V gene's germline CDR1 is SGHTA and CDR2 FQGNSA. The CDR3 has 13 amino acids. Between the trimmed V and J ends, which lost 5 bases and 7 bases, there was a span of 12 bases. The CDR3 DNA follows: TGTGCCAGCAGCCCCGCCGTGAGCCAGCCCCAGCATTTT. Translated: CASSPAVSQPQHF.

The chain couples TRBV5-8 to TRBJ1-6; D remains ambiguous. Germline V gene lookup returns CDR1 SGHTS and CDR2 YDEGEE. Trimming removed 0 bases at V and 3 bases at J, with 10 bases between. There are 16 residues in the CDR3. The CDR3 region is CASSLEVRGYNSPLHF. In DNA form, the CDR3 reads TGTGCCAGCAGCTTGGAAGTTCGCGGCTATAATTCACCCCTCCACTTT.

The CDR3 region is CSVEGAYNEQFF. DNA of the CDR3: TGCAGCGTTGAGGGAGCGTACAATGAGCAGTTCTTC. This rearrangement joins TRBV29-1 to TRBJ2-1; D is perhaps TRBD2 (5 bases). CDR3 size: 12 residues. The ends were cut back, 3 bases at V and 4 bases at J, with 7 bases in the middle. Germline CDR1 reads SQVTM; CDR2 reads ANQGSEA.

This chain uses TRBV15 with TRBJ1-2; the D gene is possibly TRBD1 (6 bases). The CDR3 contains 15 residues. Per the germline V gene, CDR1 is LNHNV and CDR2 is YYDKDF (reference sequence). The V and J ends lost 0 bases and 8 bases respectively, with 16 bases between them. The CDR3 is CATSREDGGQGGYTF. The CDR3, as DNA: TGTGCCACCAGCAGAGAGGATGGGGGGCAAGGGGGCTACACCTTC.

With respect to this clonotype: The junction differs from germline at one of its ends, possibly a read error. The V call is TRBV7-9, the J call TRBJ2-5; weak D call: TRBD2 (6 bases). The CDR3 consists of 14 residues. Germline V gene data show CDR1 as SEHNR and CDR2 as FQNEAQ (reference sequence). The CDR3 protein is CASSLVRGEQFQDF. The CDR3 DNA reads as TGTGCCAGCAGCTTAGTACGCGGGGAGCAGTTCCAGGACTTC.

The genes are TRBV9 and TRBJ2-3; D possibly corresponds to TRBD2 (6 bases). Deletions cut 4 bases from V and 12 bases from J, with 24 bases between. The CDR3 loop spans 15 amino acids. Germline V gene lookup returns CDR1 SGDLS and CDR2 YYNGEE. In nucleotides, the CDR3 is TGTGCCAGCAGCCTCGGGACCGGCAGGGAGGAAACACAGTATTTT. Translating gives CASSLGTGREETQYF.

Concerning this clonotype itself: One base away lies a much larger clone, so this may be a sequencing read error. The chain combines TRBV9 with TRBJ2-3; D is ambiguous. Germline V gene sequence: CDR1 SGDLS, CDR2 YYNGEE. The CDR3 sequence is 13 residues long. The CDR3 loop reads CASSEGSDTQHFF. CDR3 coding DNA: TGTGCCAGCAGCGAAGGGTCAGATACGCAGCATTTTTTT.

The rearrangement uses TRBV7-9 and TRBJ2-2, with D uncertain. CDR1 SEHNR and CDR2 FQNEAQ come from the germline V gene (reference sequence). Between the trimmed V and J ends, which lost 10 bases and 8 bases, there was a span of 5 bases. The CDR3 has 9 residues. CDR3 loop: CAIPGELFF. The CDR3 DNA follows: TGTGCCATCCCAGGGGAGCTGTTTTTT. The complete variable domain, with remaining parts taken from reference TRBV7-9 and TRBJ2-2, reads DTGVSQNPRHKITKRGQNVTFRCDPISEHNRLYWYRQTLGQGPEFLTYFQNEAQLEKSRLLSDRFSAERPKGSFSTLEIQRTEQGDSAMYLCAIPGELFFGEGSRLTVL.

This clonotype was found once. This sequence joins TRBV7-4 and TRBJ2-3, with D tentatively TRBD1 (5 bases). CDR3 length: 15 amino acids. V lost 4 bases, J lost 0 bases, and 11 bases lay in between. Germline-derived CDR1 and CDR2 are SGHVT and SQSDAQ. In nucleotides, the CDR3 is TGTGCCAGCAGCTCCGGGCGACAGAGCACAGATACGCAGTATTTT. Protein: CASSSGRQSTDTQYF.

This clonotype was recorded a few times. A much larger clone sits a single nucleotide away, making a read error possible. This chain connects TRBV5-5 to TRBJ2-3, with D perhaps matching TRBD2 (5 bases). CDR1 is SGHKS and CDR2 is YYEKEE in the germline V gene (reference sequence). The CDR3 spans 13 residues. Trimming removed 7 bases at V and 4 bases at J, with 13 bases between. CDR3 DNA: TGTGCCAGCGGGGTGGGGAGCGCAGATACGCAGTATTTT. Amino acid sequence: CASGVGSADTQYF.

Notes on this clonotype: Without the conserved terminal phenylalanine or tryptophan, this CDR3 likely stems from a read error. It is unclear where the CDR3 begins or ends on the DNA, so no DNA is shown, and the CDR3 is as TCRdb lists it. J is TRBJ1-2 and V is TRBV2. With termini counted, the CDR3 has 10 amino acids. In germline, CDR1 is SNHLY, CDR2 FYNNEI. The CDR3 protein is CASTGYGSTS.

A note on this clonotype: As the CDR3 is not closed by the conserved phenylalanine or tryptophan, this likely results from a read error. V gene TRBV7-8 combines with J gene TRBJ2-6; D uncertain. The ends were cut back, 0 bases at V and 0 bases at J, with 6 bases in the middle. The CDR3 loop spans 16 amino acids. The germline CDR1 and CDR2 sequences are SGHVS and FQNEAQ. The CDR3 region is CASSLAASSGANVLTS. Here the CDR3 DNA reads TGTGCCAGCAGCTTAGCGGCTAGCTCTGGGGCCAACGTCCTGACTTCC.